This T cell receptor beta chain was documented in a study of Tregs in tolerant kidney transplant recipients. Findings of the study overall: Tregs expanded with activated donor B cells seemed most donor-specific. In tolerant patients, donor-specific Tregs outgrew total Tregs, suggesting antigen-driven expansion. Changing PCR primers prevented nucleotide comparison between some patients' samples.

Considering frequency, this clone is medium-sized (0.01 to 0.1%). Its antigen is unknown. The read finishes 3 residues shy of the CDR3 end, and the germline J gene is used to complete it. Related graft donors supplied nonmyeloablative bone marrow transplants, and mixed chimerism was transient. Unstimulated Tregs (CD4+CD25+CD127-) and CD4+CD25- non-Tregs were sorted from PBMCs. Generated by immunoSEQ multiplex PCR, the TCRdb table keeps only in-frame clones and is missing some. This repertoire includes approximately 30,000 clones. Germline lookup yields CDR1 SGHRS and CDR2 YFSETQ. The V gene lost 1 base and the J gene lost 4 bases, with 12 bases spanning the gap. The CDR3 is made up of 15 amino acids.

The sequencing here drew on CD4+ T cells from blood (PBMCs), taken 24 months after the transplant. The source is a human patient who received a combined kidney and bone marrow transplant. Some T cells may be provided by the graft donor. The J gene is TRBJ1-5, the V gene TRBV5-1; D is ambiguous. The covered CDR3 bases are TGCGCCAGCAGCTTGCTACCAGGAGAAAATCAGCCC. Encoded protein: CASSLLPGENQP. The entire CDR3 protein is CASSLLPGENQPQHF.